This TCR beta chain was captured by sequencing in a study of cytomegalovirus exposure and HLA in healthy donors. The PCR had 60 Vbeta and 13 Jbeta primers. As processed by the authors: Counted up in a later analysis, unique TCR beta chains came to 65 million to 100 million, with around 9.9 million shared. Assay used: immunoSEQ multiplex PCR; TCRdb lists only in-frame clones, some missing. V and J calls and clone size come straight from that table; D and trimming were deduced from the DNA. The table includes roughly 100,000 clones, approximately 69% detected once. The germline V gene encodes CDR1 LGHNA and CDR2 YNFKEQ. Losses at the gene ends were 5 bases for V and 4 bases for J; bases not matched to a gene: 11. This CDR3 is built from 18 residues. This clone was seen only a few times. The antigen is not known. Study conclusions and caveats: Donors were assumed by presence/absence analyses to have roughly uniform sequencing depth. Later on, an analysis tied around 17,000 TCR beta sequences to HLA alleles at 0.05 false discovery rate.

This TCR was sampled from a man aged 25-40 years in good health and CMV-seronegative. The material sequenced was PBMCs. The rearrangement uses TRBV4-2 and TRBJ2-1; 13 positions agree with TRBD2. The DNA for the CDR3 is TGTGCCAGCAGCAGACGACTAGCGGGAGGCGAGGGATACAATGAGCAGTTCTTC. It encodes CASSRRLAGGEGYNEQFF.